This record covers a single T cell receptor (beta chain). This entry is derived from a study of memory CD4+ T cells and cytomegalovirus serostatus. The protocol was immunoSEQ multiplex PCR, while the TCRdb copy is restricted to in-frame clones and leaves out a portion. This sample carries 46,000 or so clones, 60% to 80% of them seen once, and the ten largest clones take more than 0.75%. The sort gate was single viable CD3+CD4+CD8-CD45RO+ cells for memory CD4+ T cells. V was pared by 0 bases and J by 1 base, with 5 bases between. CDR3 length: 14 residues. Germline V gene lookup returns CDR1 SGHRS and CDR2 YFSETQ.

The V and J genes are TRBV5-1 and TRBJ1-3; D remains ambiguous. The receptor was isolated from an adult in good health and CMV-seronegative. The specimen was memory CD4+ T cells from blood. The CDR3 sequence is CASSLDGSGNTIYF. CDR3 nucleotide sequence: TGCGCCAGCAGCTTGGATGGATCTGGAAACACCATATATTTT. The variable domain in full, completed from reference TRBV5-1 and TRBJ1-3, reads KAGVTQTPRYLIKTRGQQVTLSCSPISGHRSVSWYQQTPGQGLQFLFEYFSETQRNKGNFPGRFSGRQFSNSRSEMNVSTLELGDSALYLCASSLDGSGNTIYFGEGSWLTVV.